This TCR beta chain comes out of a study of radiation and T cells in renal cell carcinoma. Study details: Nephrectomy followed 15 Gy stereotactic body radiation by 4 weeks.

Only in-frame clones appear in the TCRdb table, and some are missing; sequencing was by immunoSEQ multiplex PCR. Of roughly 150,000 clones in the sample, 87% are singletons; the top ten hold over 10%. The study's findings and limits: Top tumor clonotypes rose in blood 2 weeks post-radiation, then contracted.

A word on this clone: Its antigen is currently unknown.

Trimming pared 1 base from V and 8 bases from J, leaving 20 bases between. This CDR3 spans 17 amino acids. Germline loops: CDR1 KGHSH, CDR2 LQKENI. Described time point: blood 2 weeks post-SBRT. As for treatment: 15 Gy SBRT to primary tumor, nephrectomy 4 weeks later. After SBRT, blood was collected at 2 and 4 weeks, plus baseline. The V call is TRBV18, the J call TRBJ1-4, with D possibly matching TRBD1 (5 bases). The receptor's source is a woman aged 45-65 years with renal cell carcinoma. Material: blood, obtained from a patient whose treatment included radiotherapy and nephrectomy. The DNA of the CDR3 is TGTGCCAGCTCACCACGCGCCGCGGGGGGGAGAAGGGAAAAACTGTTTTTT. It is translated as CASSPRAAGGRREKLFF.